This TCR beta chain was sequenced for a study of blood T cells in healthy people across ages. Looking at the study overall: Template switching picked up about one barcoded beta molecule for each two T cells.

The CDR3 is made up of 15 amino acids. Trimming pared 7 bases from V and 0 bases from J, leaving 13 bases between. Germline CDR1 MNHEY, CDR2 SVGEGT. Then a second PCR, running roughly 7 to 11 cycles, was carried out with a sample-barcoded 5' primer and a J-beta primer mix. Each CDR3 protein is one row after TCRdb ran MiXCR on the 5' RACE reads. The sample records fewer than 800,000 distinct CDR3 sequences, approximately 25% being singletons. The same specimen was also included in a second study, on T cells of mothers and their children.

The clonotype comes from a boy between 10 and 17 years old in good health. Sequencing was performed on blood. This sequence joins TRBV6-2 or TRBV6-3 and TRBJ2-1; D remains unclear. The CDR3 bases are TGTGCCAGCACGGGTCAGGCAGCCTCCTACAATGAGCAGTTCTTC. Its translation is CASTGQAASYNEQFF.